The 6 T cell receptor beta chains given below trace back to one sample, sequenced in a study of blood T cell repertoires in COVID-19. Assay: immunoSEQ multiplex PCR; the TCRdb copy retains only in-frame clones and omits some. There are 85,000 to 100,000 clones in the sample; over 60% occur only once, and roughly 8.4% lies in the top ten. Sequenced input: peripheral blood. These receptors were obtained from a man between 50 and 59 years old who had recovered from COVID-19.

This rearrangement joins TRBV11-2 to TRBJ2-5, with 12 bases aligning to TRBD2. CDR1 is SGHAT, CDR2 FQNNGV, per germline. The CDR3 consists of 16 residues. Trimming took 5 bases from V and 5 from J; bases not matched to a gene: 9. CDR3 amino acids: CASSPRASGGAETQYF. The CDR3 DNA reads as TGTGCCAGCAGCCCTCGGGCTAGCGGGGGGGCGGAGACCCAGTACTTC. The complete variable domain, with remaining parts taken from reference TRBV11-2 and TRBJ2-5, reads EAGVAQSPRYKIIEKRQSVAFWCNPISGHATLYWYQQILGQGPKLLIQFQNNGVVDDSQLPKDRFSAERLKGVDSTLKIQPAKLEDSAVYLCASSPRASGGAETQYFGPGTRLLVL.

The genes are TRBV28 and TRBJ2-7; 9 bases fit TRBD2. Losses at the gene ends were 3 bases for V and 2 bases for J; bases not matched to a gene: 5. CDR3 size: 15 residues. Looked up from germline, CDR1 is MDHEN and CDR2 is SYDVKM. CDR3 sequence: CASSLTSGYTYEQYF. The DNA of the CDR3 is TGTGCCAGCAGTTTGACTAGCGGTTATACCTACGAGCAGTACTTC. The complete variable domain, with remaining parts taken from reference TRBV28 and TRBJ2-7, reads DVKVTQSSRYLVKRTGEKVFLECVQDMDHENMFWYRQDPGLGLRLIYFSYDVKMKEKGDIPEGYSVSREKKERFSLILESASTNQTSMYLCASSLTSGYTYEQYFGPGTRLTVT.

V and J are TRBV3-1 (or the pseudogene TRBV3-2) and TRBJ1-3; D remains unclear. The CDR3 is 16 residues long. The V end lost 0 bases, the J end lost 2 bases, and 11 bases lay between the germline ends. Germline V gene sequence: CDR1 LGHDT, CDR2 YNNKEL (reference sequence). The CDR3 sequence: CASSQEVGLTGNTIYF. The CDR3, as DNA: TGTGCCAGCAGCCAAGAAGTCGGGTTAACTGGAAACACCATATATTTT.

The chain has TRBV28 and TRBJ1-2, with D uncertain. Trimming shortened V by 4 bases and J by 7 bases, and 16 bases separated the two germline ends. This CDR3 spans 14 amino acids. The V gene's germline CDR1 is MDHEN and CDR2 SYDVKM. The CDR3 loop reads CASSSLLSRLGYTF. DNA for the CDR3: TGTGCCAGCAGTTCTCTACTGTCCCGACTTGGCTACACCTTC.

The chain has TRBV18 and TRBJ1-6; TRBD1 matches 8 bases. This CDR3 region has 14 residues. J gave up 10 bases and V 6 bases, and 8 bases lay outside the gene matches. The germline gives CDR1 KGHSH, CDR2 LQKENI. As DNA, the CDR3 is TGTGCCAGCTCCGGACAGGGATCTCAATCACCCCTCCACTTT. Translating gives CASSGQGSQSPLHF. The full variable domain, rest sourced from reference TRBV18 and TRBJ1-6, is NAGVMQNPRHLVRRRGQEARLRCSPMKGHSHVYWYRQLPEEGLKFMVYLQKENIIDESGMPKERFSAEFPKEGPSILRIQQVVRGDSAAYFCASSGQGSQSPLHFGNGTRLTVT.

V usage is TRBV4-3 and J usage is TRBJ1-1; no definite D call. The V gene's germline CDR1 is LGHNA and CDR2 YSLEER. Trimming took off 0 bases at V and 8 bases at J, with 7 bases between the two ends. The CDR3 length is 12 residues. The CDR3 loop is CASSQEGSEAFF. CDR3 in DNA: TGCGCCAGCAGCCAAGAGGGCAGCGAAGCTTTCTTT.